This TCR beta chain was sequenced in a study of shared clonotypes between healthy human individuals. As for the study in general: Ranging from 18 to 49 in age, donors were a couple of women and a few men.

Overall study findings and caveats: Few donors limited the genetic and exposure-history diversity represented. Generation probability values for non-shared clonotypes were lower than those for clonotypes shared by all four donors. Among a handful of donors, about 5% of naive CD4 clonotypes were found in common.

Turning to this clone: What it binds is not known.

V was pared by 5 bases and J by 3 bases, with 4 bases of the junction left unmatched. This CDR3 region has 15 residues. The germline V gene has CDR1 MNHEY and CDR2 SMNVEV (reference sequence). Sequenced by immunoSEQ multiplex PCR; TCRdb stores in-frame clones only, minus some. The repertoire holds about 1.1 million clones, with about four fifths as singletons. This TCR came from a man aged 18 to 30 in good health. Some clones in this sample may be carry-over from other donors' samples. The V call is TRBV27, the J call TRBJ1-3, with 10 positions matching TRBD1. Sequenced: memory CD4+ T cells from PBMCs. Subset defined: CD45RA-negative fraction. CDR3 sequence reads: CASSPGTGVGNTIYF. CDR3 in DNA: TGTGCCAGCAGTCCCGGGACAGGGGTTGGAAACACCATATATTTT.